The 13 T cell receptor beta chains reported below all come from one sample, sequenced in a study of cytomegalovirus exposure and HLA in healthy donors. The PCR had 60 Vbeta and 13 Jbeta primers. The table came from immunoSEQ multiplex PCR; TCRdb's copy has only in-frame clones and leaves some out. Here the sample spans around 110,000 clones, around two thirds being singletons. The sequenced material came from PBMCs. The receptor set was obtained from a woman aged 35 to 49 in good health and CMV-seropositive.

This clone was counted a few times. The chain recombines TRBV5-1 with TRBJ1-6; TRBD1 agrees at 8 bases. Germline CDR1 is SGHRS and CDR2 is YFSETQ. The CDR3 sequence is 14 residues long. After removal of 4 bases from V and 9 bases from J, the junction contained 6 bases not matched to a gene. CDR3 amino acids: CASSLDRESSPLHF. The DNA of the CDR3 is TGCGCCAGCAGCCTGGACAGGGAGAGTTCACCCCTCCACTTT.

The CDR3 loop reads CASSWGVGSYEQYF. CDR3 bases: TGTGCCAGCAGTTGGGGAGTCGGCTCCTACGAGCAGTACTTC. J is TRBJ2-7 and V is TRBV6-5; tentatively, D is TRBD2 (5 bases). Germline CDR1 MNHEY, CDR2 SVGAGI. The CDR3 runs to 14 residues. V was shortened by 4 bases and J by 0 bases, with 10 bases between the two germline ends.

J is TRBJ2-1 and V is TRBV5-6, with D possibly matching TRBD2 (5 bases). The CDR3 totals 15 residues. With 4 bases removed from V and 7 bases from J, the gap between germline ends came to 18 bases. Germline V CDR1 and CDR2: SGHDT, YYEEEE. The DNA of the CDR3 is TGTGCCAGCAGCCTCCGGAATCTAGCTTTAAATGAGCAGTTCTTC. Residues: CASSLRNLALNEQFF.

J is TRBJ1-2 and V is TRBV28; D ambiguous. This CDR3 spans 12 amino acids. In germline, CDR1 is MDHEN, CDR2 SYDVKM. The ends were cut back, 5 bases at V and 8 bases at J, with 12 bases in the middle. CDR3 loop: CASSTGGRGYTF. The CDR3 coding sequence is TGTGCCAGCAGTACCGGAGGGCGGGGCTACACCTTC.

This clone appeared a few times. V and J are TRBV19 and TRBJ2-1, with TRBD2 matching 8 bases. Germline V gene sequence: CDR1 LNHDA, CDR2 SQIVND (reference sequence). The V segment lost 3 bases and the J segment 5 bases; nucleotides outside the gene matches: 12. This CDR3 has 17 residues. The CDR3 coding sequence is TGTGCCAGTAGTATGACCAAACTAGCGGAGTGGGACAATGAGCAGTTCTTC. Translation: CASSMTKLAEWDNEQFF.

This chain uses TRBV27 with TRBJ1-3; D perhaps matches TRBD1 (6 bases). The V end lost 3 bases, the J end lost 2 bases, and 8 bases lay between the germline ends. CDR1 and CDR2 (germline): MNHEY, SMNVEV (reference sequence). The CDR3 covers 14 residues. The CDR3 DNA reads as TGTGCCAGCAGTTTGGGGGGGCCTGGAAACACCATATATTTT. Translation: CASSLGGPGNTIYF.

This sequence joins TRBV5-6 and TRBJ1-2; 8 bases map to TRBD1. CDR3 length: 13 amino acids. With V trimmed by 2 bases and J by 8 bases, 5 bases remained unmatched. The germline V gene encodes CDR1 SGHDT and CDR2 YYEEEE. Here the CDR3 DNA reads TGTGCCAGCAGCTTAGCAGGGGGCGGCGGCTACACCTTC. Its translation is CASSLAGGGGYTF.

This sequence joins TRBV4-3 and TRBJ2-1; 10 nucleotides align to TRBD2. The germline gives CDR1 LGHNA, CDR2 YSLEER. This CDR3 spans 16 amino acids. The trim removed 4 bases at V and 15 bases at J, leaving 18 bases unmatched. The CDR3 nucleotides are TGCGCCAGCAGCCCTCAAGATGCTAGCGGGAGTCCCCTTCGGTTCTTC. This codes for CASSPQDASGSPLRFF.

CDR3 sequence: CASSLVSLGTLANEKLFF. Written as DNA, the CDR3 is TGTGCCAGCAGCTTAGTATCGTTGGGGACTCTGGCTAATGAAAAACTGTTTTTT. The rearrangement links TRBV7-6 to TRBJ1-4; the D gene is possibly TRBD1 (5 bases). CDR3 size: 18 residues. Germline values: CDR1 SGHVS, CDR2 FNYEAQ. With 1 base removed from V and 3 bases from J, the gap between germline ends came to 18 bases. The full variable domain, rest sourced from reference TRBV7-6 and TRBJ1-4, is GAGVSQSPRYKVTKRGQDVALRCDPISGHVSLYWYRQALGQGPEFLTYFNYEAQQDKSGLPNDRFSAERPEGSISTLTIQRTEQRDSAMYRCASSLVSLGTLANEKLFFGSGTQLSVL.

The CDR3 nucleotides read TGTGCCAGCAGCGTACGAGACTTCTACGAGCAGTACTTC. Amino acid sequence: CASSVRDFYEQYF. The chain is built from TRBV9 and TRBJ2-7; D gene unclear. The CDR3 length is 13 residues. Trimming shortened V by 1 base and J by 3 bases, and 8 bases separated the two germline ends. The germline gives CDR1 SGDLS, CDR2 YYNGEE.

This chain uses TRBV28 with TRBJ1-1; D unresolved. The germline V gene has CDR1 MDHEN and CDR2 SYDVKM. V was cut by 2 bases and J by 6 bases, with 16 bases left in between. The CDR3 consists of 15 residues. The CDR3 sequence is CASSLNTGFTPEAFF. The CDR3 DNA follows: TGTGCCAGCAGTTTAAACACCGGGTTTACCCCTGAAGCTTTCTTT.

The V gene is TRBV7-3, the J gene TRBJ2-1; the match to TRBD2 covers 9 bases. With V trimmed by 6 bases and J by 1 base, 7 bases remained unmatched. Germline V gene data show CDR1 as SGHTA and CDR2 as FQGTGA. The CDR3 length is 16 residues. As DNA, the CDR3 is TGTGCCAGCAGTCGTAGCGGGAGCCTTTCCTACAATGAGCAGTTCTTC. It yields the protein CASSRSGSLSYNEQFF.

CDR3 protein: CASSHTVGSRGGQYF. In nucleotides, the CDR3 is TGTGCCAGCAGCCACACAGTTGGGTCGCGGGGAGGGCAGTACTTC. The gene calls are TRBV7-9 and TRBJ2-5, with TRBD2 matching over 7 bases. CDR1 SEHNR and CDR2 FQNEAQ come from the germline V gene (reference sequence). Unmatched junction bases numbered 17, after V lost 5 bases and J lost 11 bases. The CDR3 sequence is 15 residues long. The whole variable domain, filled in from reference TRBV7-9 and TRBJ2-5, reads DTGVSQNPRHKITKRGQNVTFRCDPISEHNRLYWYRQTLGQGPEFLTYFQNEAQLEKSRLLSDRFSAERPKGSFSTLEIQRTEQGDSAMYLCASSHTVGSRGGQYFGPGTRLLVL.